Shown below are 20 T cell receptor beta chains from a single sample sequenced in a study of shared clonotypes between healthy human individuals. Assay: immunoSEQ multiplex PCR; the TCRdb copy retains only in-frame clones and omits some. The table has about 680,000 clones, 92% seen once; the top ten hold 24%. Naive CD8 isolation took CD45RO-negative cells positively selected for CCR7 and excluded terminally differentiated effector memory CD45RA+ cells. Sequenced: naive CD8+ T cells sorted from blood. The receptors were sampled from a man younger than 40 in good health.

The chain couples TRBV27 to TRBJ2-5, with 7 bases lining up with TRBD1. CDR3 length: 15 amino acids. The ends lost 7 bases at V and 3 bases at J; junction bases unmatched: 11. Per the germline V gene, CDR1 is MNHEY and CDR2 is SMNVEV (reference sequence). The CDR3 DNA sequence: TGTGCCAGCAACCGGCTAGGGACAGCTGAAGAGACCCAGTACTTC. Protein sequence: CASNRLGTAEETQYF.

The chain uses TRBV15 and TRBJ2-1; D is ambiguous. Trimming took off 1 base at V and 0 bases at J, with 13 bases between the two ends. The CDR3 has 17 residues. Germline CDR1 and CDR2: LNHNV and YYDKDF (reference sequence). The CDR3 sequence is CATSRVDLPSSYNEQFF. Written as DNA, the CDR3 is TGTGCCACCAGCAGAGTCGACTTACCCAGCTCCTACAATGAGCAGTTCTTC.

The sample holds one count of this clone. The chain carries TRBV11-3 and TRBJ2-3, with 8 bases identical to TRBD2. This CDR3 region has 14 residues. Trimming removed 5 bases from V and 1 base from J; junction bases left unmatched: 2. Germline lookup yields CDR1 SGHNT and CDR2 YENEEA. CDR3 sequence reads: CASSIGGGTDTQYF. CDR3 coding DNA: TGTGCCAGCAGCATCGGGGGGGGCACAGATACGCAGTATTTT.

The chain is built from TRBV5-1 and TRBJ2-5, with D possibly TRBD1 on 5 matching bases. The germline V and J ends were trimmed by 2 bases and 1 base, with 9 bases remaining between them. Germline CDR1 reads SGHRS; CDR2 reads YFSETQ. CDR3 size: 14 residues. For the CDR3, the DNA is TGCGCCAGCAGCTTTCGACAGATCCAAGAGACCCAGTACTTC. This codes for CASSFRQIQETQYF. Drawing the rest from reference TRBV5-1 and TRBJ2-5, the complete variable domain is KAGVTQTPRYLIKTRGQQVTLSCSPISGHRSVSWYQQTPGQGLQFLFEYFSETQRNKGNFPGRFSGRQFSNSRSEMNVSTLELGDSALYLCASSFRQIQETQYFGPGTRLLVL.

The rearrangement uses TRBV2 and TRBJ1-1; no reliable D call. This CDR3 comprises 12 residues. V was trimmed by 8 bases and J by 0 bases, leaving 7 bases between them. Per germline, CDR1 SNHLY and CDR2 FYNNEI. DNA for the CDR3: TGTGCCAGCCCCACTGTGAACACTGAAGCTTTCTTT. Translated: CASPTVNTEAFF.

The rearrangement uses TRBV7-9 and TRBJ2-7, with 7 bases that match TRBD1. The CDR3 length is 16 residues. V dropped 4 bases and J dropped 4; count of bases not matched to a gene: 13. Germline V gene data show CDR1 as SEHNR and CDR2 as FQNEAQ (reference sequence). CDR3: CASSSTGTVLPYEQYF. In DNA form, the CDR3 reads TGTGCCAGCAGCTCAACGGGGACAGTACTACCTTACGAGCAGTACTTC.

V gene TRBV4-1 combines with J gene TRBJ2-7, with 9 bases lining up with TRBD2. Germline assignment: CDR1 MGHRA and CDR2 YSYEKL. This CDR3 is built from 15 residues. The V gene end was trimmed by 1 base and the J gene end by 2 bases; junction bases not matched to a gene: 3. The CDR3 nucleotides read TGCGCCAGCAGCCAAGGGACTAGCGACACCTACGAGCAGTACTTC. Translating gives CASSQGTSDTYEQYF.

V gene TRBV21-1 combines with J gene TRBJ1-2. TRBV21-1 is listed as a pseudogene. The CDR3 length is 15 residues. CDR3 in amino acids: CASSKPPVADYGYTF. In DNA, the CDR3 is TGTGCCAGCAGCAAACCCCCTGTCGCCGACTATGGCTACACCTTC.

This chain uses TRBV27 with TRBJ2-1; 10 bases map to TRBD2. The CDR3 runs 16 residues. Trimming removed 5 bases from V and 8 bases from J; junction bases left unmatched: 12. Germline CDR1 is MNHEY and CDR2 is SMNVEV (reference sequence). CDR3 DNA: TGTGCCAGCAGTCCTCTGACTAGCGGGTATAGCGATGAGCAGTTCTTC. As protein: CASSPLTSGYSDEQFF.

On this clone: Other nucleotide sequences in the sample specify the same CDR3. The chain couples TRBV7-9 to TRBJ1-3, with no clear D. The length of the CDR3 is 14 residues. V lost 1 base and J lost 4, with 8 bases in between. The germline CDR1 and CDR2 sequences are SEHNR and FQNEAQ (reference sequence). The chain's CDR3 is CASSLGGSGNTIYF. Written as DNA, the CDR3 is TGTGCCAGCAGCTTAGGTGGTTCGGGAAACACCATATATTTT.

The chain combines TRBV9 with TRBJ2-5; TRBD1 matches 9 bases. Germline V CDR1 and CDR2: SGDLS, YYNGEE. With 3 bases clipped from V and 5 bases from J, the junction kept 5 bases outside the gene matches. This CDR3 spans 14 amino acids. Here the CDR3 reads CASSGTGGLETQYF. In DNA, the CDR3 is TGTGCCAGCAGCGGTACAGGGGGCTTGGAGACCCAGTACTTC.

The rearrangement links TRBV5-6 to TRBJ2-3; the D is unclear. Germline CDR1 and CDR2: SGHDT and YYEEEE. The CDR3 covers 16 residues. Trimming shortened V by 4 bases and J by 2 bases, and 17 bases separated the two germline ends. CDR3 sequence (DNA): TGTGCCAGCAGCGGGGTCCGCTCTGGGTACACAGATACGCAGTATTTT. Translation gives CASSGVRSGYTDTQYF.

The chain employs TRBV9 and TRBJ1-4; the D gene is possibly TRBD1 (5 bases). The V and J ends lost 3 bases and 7 bases respectively, with 16 bases between them. The CDR3 has 15 amino acids. Germline CDR1 SGDLS, CDR2 YYNGEE. CDR3 sequence (DNA): TGTGCCAGCAGCGAACGGGGGGTATATGGTGAAAAACTGTTTTTT. It specifies CASSERGVYGEKLFF.

This clone is a singleton in its sample. This rearrangement joins TRBV29-1 to TRBJ1-1, with 7 bases lining up with TRBD1. V dropped 7 bases and J dropped 1; count of bases not matched to a gene: 6. The CDR3 runs to 13 residues. Germline lookup yields CDR1 SQVTM and CDR2 ANQGSEA. CDR3 loop: CSAPTGANTEAFF. The CDR3 DNA is TGCAGCGCACCCACAGGGGCGAACACTGAAGCTTTCTTT.

This clone was recorded once. CDR3 protein: CASSLPTSGRDEQFF. CDR3 coding DNA: TGTGCCAGCAGCTTGCCGACTAGCGGGAGGGACGAGCAGTTCTTC. The chain couples TRBV7-6 to TRBJ2-1; 14 bases map to TRBD2. The CDR3 consists of 15 residues. The ends lost 3 bases at V and 10 bases at J; junction bases unmatched: 5. Germline V gene sequence: CDR1 SGHVS, CDR2 FNYEAQ.

The V and J genes are TRBV9 and TRBJ2-1; D may be TRBD2 (6 bases). Looked up from germline, CDR1 is SGDLS and CDR2 is YYNGEE. The V end was cut by 2 bases, the J end by 0 bases, with 12 bases between. The CDR3 extends over 16 amino acids. The CDR3 sequence is CASSVPSAISYNEQFF. The CDR3 DNA follows: TGTGCCAGCAGCGTCCCTAGCGCCATCTCCTACAATGAGCAGTTCTTC.

This clone has only a few counts. The CDR3 loop is CASLQEMNWGGYTF. In nucleotides, the CDR3 is TGTGCCAGCTTACAGGAAATGAACTGGGGTGGCTACACCTTC. The chain is built from TRBV2 and TRBJ1-2, with D perhaps matching TRBD1 (5 bases). V lost 8 bases, J lost 7 bases, and 20 bases lay in between. From germline, CDR1 is SNHLY and CDR2 FYNNEI. This CDR3 has 14 amino acids.

The chain is built from TRBV7-2 and TRBJ2-5; D ambiguous. The germline gives CDR1 SGHTA, CDR2 FQGNSA. The CDR3 has 15 residues. V was clipped by 2 bases and J by 5 bases, with 15 bases between them. CDR3 nucleotides: TGTGCCAGCAGCTTAACAATGGGCGCCGGGGAGACCCAGTACTTC. Protein: CASSLTMGAGETQYF.

The rearrangement joins TRBV16 to TRBJ2-1; unclear D gene. CDR3 length equals 13 residues. V gave up 3 bases and J gave up 10 bases, with 13 bases separating them. Germline V gene sequence: CDR1 KGHSY, CDR2 FQNENV. The CDR3 DNA sequence: TGTGCCAGCAGCCAGTCACAGTTTGAGGAGCAGTTCTTC. Its protein product is CASSQSQFEEQFF.

The CDR3 here is CASSSTGLAYSREDEQYF. The CDR3 DNA is TGTGCCAGCAGCTCAACGGGACTAGCGTACTCTCGGGAGGACGAGCAGTACTTC. The rearrangement joins TRBV7-2 to TRBJ2-7, with 10 bases that match TRBD2. This CDR3 is 18 amino acids long. CDR1 SGHTA and CDR2 FQGNSA come from the germline V gene. V shed 4 bases, J shed 5 bases, and the junction held 17 bases outside the gene matches.